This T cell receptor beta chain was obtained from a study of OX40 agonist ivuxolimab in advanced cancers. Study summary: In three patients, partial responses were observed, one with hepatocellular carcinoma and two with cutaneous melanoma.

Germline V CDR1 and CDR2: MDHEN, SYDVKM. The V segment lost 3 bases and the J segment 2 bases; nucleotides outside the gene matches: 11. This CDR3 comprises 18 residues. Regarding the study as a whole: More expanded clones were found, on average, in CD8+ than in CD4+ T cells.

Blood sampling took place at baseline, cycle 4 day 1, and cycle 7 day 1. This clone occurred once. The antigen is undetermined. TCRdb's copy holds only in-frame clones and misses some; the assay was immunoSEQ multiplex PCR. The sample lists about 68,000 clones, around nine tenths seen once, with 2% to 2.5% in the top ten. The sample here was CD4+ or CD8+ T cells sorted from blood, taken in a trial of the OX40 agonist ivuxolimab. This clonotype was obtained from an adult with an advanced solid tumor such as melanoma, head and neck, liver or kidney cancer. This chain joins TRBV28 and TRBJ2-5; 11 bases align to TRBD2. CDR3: CASSFRSGLAVTQETQYF. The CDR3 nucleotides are TGTGCCAGCAGTTTCAGGTCGGGACTAGCGGTTACTCAAGAGACCCAGTACTTC.